This T cell receptor (beta chain) is drawn from a study of blood T cell repertoires in COVID-19. Study details: Acute and convalescent COVID-19 specimens originated in the United States, Italy and Spain.

Assay used: immunoSEQ multiplex PCR; TCRdb lists only in-frame clones, some missing. The sample contains about 250,000 clones, around 88% of which appear only once. Trimming took off 10 bases at V and 6 bases at J, with 13 bases between the two ends. The CDR3 runs 12 residues. From germline, CDR1 is MNHEY and CDR2 SVGAGI. Recruited during active infection, patients (from Seattle) were subsequently followed longitudinally. The clonotype was recovered from an elderly woman with COVID-19, enrolled during active disease. The sequencing sample was made of peripheral blood. This chain connects TRBV6-5 to TRBJ1-5, with D maybe TRBD1 (6 bases). Here the CDR3 reads CATNRVGQPQHF. In nucleotides, the CDR3 is TGTGCCACCAACAGGGTCGGTCAGCCCCAGCATTTT.